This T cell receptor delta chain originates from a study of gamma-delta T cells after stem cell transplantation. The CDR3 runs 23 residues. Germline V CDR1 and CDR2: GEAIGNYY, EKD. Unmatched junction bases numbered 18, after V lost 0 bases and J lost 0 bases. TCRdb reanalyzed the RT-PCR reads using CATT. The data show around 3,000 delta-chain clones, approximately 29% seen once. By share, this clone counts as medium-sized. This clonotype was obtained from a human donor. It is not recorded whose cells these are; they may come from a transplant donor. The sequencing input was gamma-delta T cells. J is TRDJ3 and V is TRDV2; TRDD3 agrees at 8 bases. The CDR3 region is CACDTVWGTHLQNSSWDTRQMFF. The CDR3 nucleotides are TGTGCCTGTGACACCGTCTGGGGGACCCACCTTCAAAACAGCTCCTGGGACACCCGACAGATGTTTTTC.